The next 10 T cell receptor beta chains were all read from a single sample in a study of blood T cell repertoires in COVID-19. Clones were read by immunoSEQ multiplex PCR, and TCRdb kept only the in-frame ones, dropping some. The sample records nearly 200,000 clones, 70% to 85% being singletons. Sequencing was carried out using peripheral blood. The receptors were gathered from a human donor with acute or convalescent COVID-19. The donor label of this sample is uncertain.

This chain joins TRBV9 and TRBJ2-1; a possible D gene is TRBD1 (6 bases). Germline CDR1 is SGDLS and CDR2 is YYNGEE. With 3 bases removed from V and 4 bases from J, the gap between germline ends came to 20 bases. The CDR3 runs to 17 residues. The CDR3 DNA follows: TGTGCCAGCAGCGAGACAGGTCCCATGTCCTCTTACAATGAGCAGTTCTTC. This gives the protein CASSETGPMSSYNEQFF.

This clone was recorded only once. The chain uses TRBV28 and TRBJ2-1; no clear D. Per germline, CDR1 MDHEN and CDR2 SYDVKM. Trimming pared 3 bases from V and 2 bases from J, leaving 11 bases between. The CDR3 sequence is 15 residues long. CDR3 DNA sequence: TGTGCCAGCAGTTTTAGCAGTAAGCCCTACAATGAGCAGTTCTTC. Protein product: CASSFSSKPYNEQFF. Drawing the rest from reference TRBV28 and TRBJ2-1, the complete variable domain is DVKVTQSSRYLVKRTGEKVFLECVQDMDHENMFWYRQDPGLGLRLIYFSYDVKMKEKGDIPEGYSVSREKKERFSLILESASTNQTSMYLCASSFSSKPYNEQFFGPGTRLTVL.

J is TRBJ2-5 and V is TRBV5-8, with 12 bases matching TRBD2. CDR3 size: 14 residues. Germline lookup yields CDR1 SGHTS and CDR2 YDEGEE. Trimming cost V 2 bases and J 4 bases; bases outside gene matches: 0. The chain's CDR3 is CASSLLAGGETQYF. DNA for the CDR3: TGTGCCAGCAGCTTACTAGCGGGGGGAGAGACCCAGTACTTC.

The V call is TRBV27, the J call TRBJ2-1, with 10 bases lining up with TRBD1. This CDR3 contains 16 residues. Germline V gene lookup returns CDR1 MNHEY and CDR2 SMNVEV (reference sequence). Trimming took 0 bases from V and 12 from J; bases not matched to a gene: 11. CDR3 loop: CASSLSPGQGYAMQFF. CDR3 DNA: TGTGCCAGCAGTTTATCGCCGGGACAGGGGTATGCGATGCAGTTCTTC.

This sequence joins TRBV3-1 (or the pseudogene TRBV3-2) and TRBJ1-1, with 7 bases identical to TRBD1. The CDR3 totals 14 residues. Germline V gene data show CDR1 as LGHDT and CDR2 as YNNKEL (reference sequence). The V gene end was trimmed by 6 bases and the J gene end by 2 bases; junction bases not matched to a gene: 6. Here the CDR3 DNA reads TGTGCCAGCAGAGGGGACAGCCCTAACACTGAAGCTTTCTTT. Protein product: CASRGDSPNTEAFF.

V is TRBV9 and J is TRBJ1-2; 7 bases align to TRBD1. Germline-derived CDR1 and CDR2 are SGDLS and YYNGEE. V dropped 4 bases and J dropped 4; count of bases not matched to a gene: 10. This CDR3 spans 15 amino acids. In DNA, the CDR3 is TGTGCCAGCAGCACGCAGACAGGGATCCGCTATGGCTACACCTTC. Its protein product is CASSTQTGIRYGYTF.

The genes are TRBV2 and TRBJ2-5; 7 bases line up with TRBD1. Per germline, CDR1 SNHLY and CDR2 FYNNEI. Trimming removed 9 bases from V and 4 bases from J; junction bases left unmatched: 17. This CDR3 is built from 16 residues. The CDR3, as DNA: TGTGCCAGTGGGGAAAGGGGGCGTATGAGCAGAGAGACCCAGTACTTC. Translated: CASGERGRMSRETQYF.

The chain employs TRBV5-4 and TRBJ2-2; D perhaps matches TRBD2 (6 bases). CDR3 size: 15 residues. The V end was cut by 4 bases, the J end by 7 bases, with 17 bases between. The germline V gene has CDR1 SGHNT and CDR2 YYREEE (reference sequence). CDR3: CASSPNGGAGGELFF. The CDR3, as DNA: TGTGCCAGCAGCCCCAATGGGGGAGCGGGCGGGGAGCTGTTTTTT.

The V call is TRBV27, the J call TRBJ2-2, with no clear D. The CDR3 runs to 17 residues. Germline CDR1 and CDR2: MNHEY and SMNVEV (reference sequence). The V gene lost 2 bases and the J gene lost 0 bases, with 13 bases spanning the gap. CDR3: CASSLTPAPANTGELFF. CDR3 nucleotides: TGTGCCAGCAGTTTAACCCCTGCTCCGGCGAACACCGGGGAGCTGTTTTTT.

The rearrangement joins TRBV7-9 to TRBJ1-2, with unresolved D. The CDR3 runs 14 residues. With 1 base removed from V and 5 bases from J, the gap between germline ends came to 11 bases. Looked up from germline, CDR1 is SEHNR and CDR2 is FQNEAQ (reference sequence). In DNA, the CDR3 is TGTGCCAGCAGCTTAGTAACTCCCTGGTATGGCTACACCTTC. The encoded protein is CASSLVTPWYGYTF.